The 23 T cell receptor beta chains below were found in one sample sequenced in a study of blood T cell repertoires in COVID-19 (dated by TCRdb to 2020 to 2021). Receptor amplification or capture employed the immunoSEQ multiplex PCR assay. TCRdb re-hosts the immuneACCESS table, in-frame sequences only. Its copies lack some clones; in the studies checked, an unresolved V gene accounts for under half of them, and the cause for the rest is not known. The sample records approximately 310,000 clones, around 87% of which are singletons. The ten largest make up around 8% of the sample. Sequenced material: peripheral blood. These receptors all stem from a woman in her fifties or sixties who had recovered from COVID-19.

The rearrangement uses TRBV14 and TRBJ2-1; tentatively, D is TRBD2 (5 bases). CDR3 length equals 14 residues. V lost 4 bases to trimming and J lost 0 bases, with 7 bases between them. Germline V lookup: CDR1 SGHDN, CDR2 FVKESK. The CDR3 reads CASSPLVSYNEQFF. The CDR3 region has the DNA TGTGCCAGCAGCCCACTAGTCTCCTACAATGAGCAGTTCTTC.

CDR3 sequence reads: CASSLGSLRQGRDNEQFF. In DNA, the CDR3 is TGTGCCAGCAGCTTGGGCTCACTGCGGCAGGGGCGAGACAATGAGCAGTTCTTC. The rearrangement uses TRBV5-4 and TRBJ2-1, with a possible D match to TRBD1 (6 bases). Per the germline V gene, CDR1 is SGHNT and CDR2 is YYREEE (reference sequence). The length of the CDR3 is 18 residues. Trimming shortened V by 0 bases and J by 5 bases, and 21 bases separated the two germline ends.

This clone showed up just once. V and J are TRBV6-2 or TRBV6-3 and TRBJ2-5; 13 bases map to TRBD2. The CDR3 is 15 residues long. V shed 7 bases, J shed 2 bases, and the junction held 4 bases outside the gene matches. Germline lookup yields CDR1 MNHEY and CDR2 SVGEGT. CDR3 region: CASIPGLAGQETQYF. CDR3 nucleotides: TGTGCCAGCATCCCGGGACTAGCGGGGCAAGAGACCCAGTACTTC.

This clone has a single count. Other nucleotide sequences from this sample produce the same CDR3. This chain links TRBV19 with TRBJ2-1; 8 bases are shared with TRBD2. The CDR3 length is 16 residues. Trimming cost V 6 bases and J 1 base; bases outside gene matches: 8. Germline V gives CDR1 LNHDA, CDR2 SQIVND (reference sequence). CDR3 amino acids: CASRRSLAGSYNEQFF. The CDR3 DNA reads TGTGCCAGTAGGCGCAGTTTAGCGGGGTCCTACAATGAGCAGTTCTTC.

CDR3 nucleotides: TGTGCCAGCAGTTACGGGGACTTCCCGAGCTCCTATAATTCACCCCTCCACTTT. This encodes CASSYGDFPSSYNSPLHF. V is TRBV6-8 and J is TRBJ1-6, with D tentatively TRBD1 (5 bases). The CDR3 loop spans 18 amino acids. Per germline, CDR1 MNHGY and CDR2 SAAAGT. V gave up 2 bases and J gave up 0 bases, with 14 bases separating them.

J is TRBJ1-2 and V is TRBV30, with TRBD1 matching 8 bases. V was clipped by 8 bases and J by 7 bases; unmatched bases: 6. CDR1 and CDR2 (germline): GTSNPN, SVGIG (reference sequence). The CDR3 contains 11 residues. CDR3 region: CASGTGVGYTF. DNA for the CDR3: TGTGCCAGCGGGACAGGTGTTGGCTACACCTTC.

The CDR3 is CASSLDRWEFGDTQYF. The DNA for the CDR3 is TGTGCCAGCAGCTTAGACCGGTGGGAGTTCGGAGATACGCAGTATTTT. The chain links TRBV7-9 to TRBJ2-3; the D gene is possibly TRBD2 (5 bases). From germline, CDR1 is SEHNR and CDR2 FQNEAQ (reference sequence). The length of the CDR3 is 16 residues. V was cut by 1 base and J by 5 bases, with 16 bases left in between.

This rearrangement joins TRBV6-6 to TRBJ1-1; TRBD1 aligns across 7 bases. CDR1 is MNHNY and CDR2 is SVGAGI in the germline V gene (reference sequence). CDR3 length equals 14 residues. The V and J ends lost 5 bases and 5 bases, in that order; junction bases with no gene match: 8. The CDR3 spells CASSRGDRWTEAFF. The CDR3 bases are TGTGCCAGCAGTAGAGGGGACAGATGGACTGAAGCTTTCTTT.

J is TRBJ2-2 and V is TRBV3-1 (or the pseudogene TRBV3-2), with TRBD1 matching over 11 bases. CDR1 LGHDT and CDR2 YNNKEL come from the germline V gene (reference sequence). CDR3 length: 17 residues. J gave up 8 bases and V 0 bases, and 8 bases lay outside the gene matches. The CDR3 DNA is TGTGCCAGCAGCCAAGAGGCCGGGACAGGGGGTGAGGGGGAGCTGTTTTTT. As protein: CASSQEAGTGGEGELFF.

The chain has TRBV11-2 and TRBJ1-4; perhaps TRBD1 as D (6 bases). The CDR3 is 16 residues long. CDR1 and CDR2 from the germline V gene are SGHAT and FQNNGV. The V gene lost 1 base and the J gene lost 4 bases, with 13 bases spanning the gap. The CDR3 DNA is TGTGCCAGCAGCTTAGCAACAACAGGGTTTAATGAAAAACTGTTTTTT. Amino acids: CASSLATTGFNEKLFF.

The rearrangement joins TRBV9 to TRBJ1-2; 9 nucleotides align to TRBD1. Germline CDR1 is SGDLS and CDR2 is YYNGEE. This CDR3 is 12 amino acids long. After removal of 6 bases from V and 7 bases from J, the junction contained 4 bases not matched to a gene. The CDR3 nucleotides read TGTGCCAGCAACCTGGACAGGGGTGGCTACACCTTC. It specifies CASNLDRGGYTF.

This clone was recorded a few times. The gene calls are TRBV5-4 and TRBJ1-5, with 8 bases fitting TRBD1. V shed 0 bases, J shed 5 bases, and the junction held 4 bases outside the gene matches. CDR3 size: 15 residues. Germline V lookup: CDR1 SGHNT, CDR2 YYREEE (reference sequence). The CDR3 sequence: CASSLDQGADQPQHF. DNA of the CDR3: TGTGCCAGCAGCTTGGATCAGGGGGCCGATCAGCCCCAGCATTTT.

The chain combines TRBV5-1 with TRBJ1-1, with unresolved D. The CDR3 runs to 14 residues. V was cut by 0 bases and J by 1 base, with 7 bases left in between. Germline lookup yields CDR1 SGHRS and CDR2 YFSETQ. Here the CDR3 DNA reads TGCGCCAGCAGCTTGGACCCGGGGAACACTGAAGCTTTCTTT. Amino acids: CASSLDPGNTEAFF.

The rearrangement joins TRBV7-9 to TRBJ2-2; D is unclear. Trimming removed 3 bases at V and 4 bases at J, with 15 bases between. CDR1 SEHNR and CDR2 FQNEAQ come from the germline V gene (reference sequence). The CDR3 extends over 16 amino acids. Here the CDR3 reads CASSFEANPGTGELFF. In DNA, the CDR3 is TGTGCCAGCAGCTTCGAAGCGAACCCGGGCACCGGGGAGCTGTTTTTT.

The genes are TRBV6-5 and TRBJ2-7; TRBD1 might be the D (5 bases). V dropped 5 bases and J dropped 3 bases, with 11 bases sitting between them. Looked up from germline, CDR1 is MNHEY and CDR2 is SVGAGI. This CDR3 is built from 13 residues. This chain's CDR3 is CASSPSQGYEQYF. Here the CDR3 DNA reads TGTGCCAGCAGTCCAAGTCAGGGCTACGAGCAGTACTTC.

The genes are TRBV6-5 and TRBJ2-1; D is unresolved. Trimming pared 2 bases from V and 3 bases from J, leaving 14 bases between. The V gene's germline CDR1 is MNHEY and CDR2 SVGAGI. This CDR3 comprises 16 residues. The CDR3 DNA is TGTGCCAGCAGTTACGCGGCCCGGGTAAACTACAATGAGCAGTTCTTC. Protein sequence: CASSYAARVNYNEQFF.

The J gene is TRBJ1-4, the V gene TRBV27; D not certain. V lost 1 base to trimming and J lost 8 bases, with 8 bases between them. Germline lookup yields CDR1 MNHEY and CDR2 SMNVEV (reference sequence). This CDR3 has 13 amino acids. The CDR3 DNA is TGTGCCAGCAGTTTATTATCCAGGGAAAAACTGTTTTTT. Amino acid sequence: CASSLLSREKLFF.

The chain is built from TRBV6-5 and TRBJ2-7; no firm D call. In germline, CDR1 is MNHEY, CDR2 SVGAGI. The CDR3 extends over 12 amino acids. Trimming took 5 bases from V and 2 from J, leaving 7 bases between them. As DNA, the CDR3 is TGTGCCAGCAGTAGTACAACCTACGAGCAGTACTTC. Its translation: CASSSTTYEQYF.

V is TRBV5-4 and J is TRBJ2-1; possibly TRBD2 for D (6 bases). The CDR3 contains 14 residues. Per the germline V gene, CDR1 is SGHNT and CDR2 is YYREEE (reference sequence). With 2 bases removed from V and 8 bases from J, the gap between germline ends came to 14 bases. CDR3 DNA sequence: TGTGCCAGCAGCTTTATCGGGAGAGAGGATGAGCAGTTCTTC. This codes for CASSFIGREDEQFF. Complete variable domain (other parts from reference TRBV5-4 and TRBJ2-1): ETGVTQSPTHLIKTRGQQVTLRCSSQSGHNTVSWYQQALGQGPQFIFQYYREEENGRGNFPPRFSGLQFPNYSSELNVNALELDDSALYLCASSFIGREDEQFFGPGTRLTVL.

Notes on this clone: It may be a read error: a sequence one base away is much more abundant. The rearrangement joins TRBV19 to TRBJ2-5; 10 bases map to TRBD1. The CDR3 is 16 residues long. CDR1 is LNHDA and CDR2 is SQIVND in the germline V gene (reference sequence). The CDR3 loop reads CANSSLRGQGQETQYF. CDR3 DNA sequence: TGTGCCAATAGTTCTCTTAGGGGACAGGGGCAAGAGACCCAGTACTTC. The full variable domain, in which reference TRBV19 and TRBJ2-5 provide the parts outside the CDR3, is DGGITQSPKYLFRKEGQNVTLSCEQNLNHDAMYWYRQDPGQGLRLIYYSQIVNDFQKGDIAEGYSVSREKKESFPLTVTSAQKNPTAFYLCANSSLRGQGQETQYFGPGTRLLVL.

This clone was seen a handful of times. The chain uses TRBV7-2 and TRBJ2-2, with D hard to call. The CDR3 sequence is 14 residues long. Germline V gives CDR1 SGHTA, CDR2 FQGNSA. V lost 2 bases and J lost 7, with 11 bases in between. In DNA form, the CDR3 reads TGTGCCAGCAGCTTAAATCGGGTTGTCGGGGAGCTGTTTTTT. Translated: CASSLNRVVGELFF.

In this sample, this clone turned up once. This sequence joins TRBV19 and TRBJ1-4; the match to TRBD1 covers 7 bases. Germline CDR1 LNHDA, CDR2 SQIVND (reference sequence). V lost 6 bases and J lost 7; bases outside the gene matches: 14. The CDR3 has 16 residues. The CDR3 DNA sequence: TGTGCCAGTAGCCTCTTGGCGGGACAGAACATTGAAAAACTGTTTTTT. Protein: CASSLLAGQNIEKLFF.

The CDR3 loop is CASSYSGGRHEQFF. CDR3 bases: TGTGCCAGCAGTTACTCTGGCGGGAGACATGAGCAGTTCTTC. This chain joins TRBV6-2 or TRBV6-3 and TRBJ2-1, with 7 nucleotides matching TRBD2. The CDR3 contains 14 residues. V was pared by 0 bases and J by 8 bases, with 4 bases of the junction left unmatched. Per germline, CDR1 MNHEY and CDR2 SVGEGT.